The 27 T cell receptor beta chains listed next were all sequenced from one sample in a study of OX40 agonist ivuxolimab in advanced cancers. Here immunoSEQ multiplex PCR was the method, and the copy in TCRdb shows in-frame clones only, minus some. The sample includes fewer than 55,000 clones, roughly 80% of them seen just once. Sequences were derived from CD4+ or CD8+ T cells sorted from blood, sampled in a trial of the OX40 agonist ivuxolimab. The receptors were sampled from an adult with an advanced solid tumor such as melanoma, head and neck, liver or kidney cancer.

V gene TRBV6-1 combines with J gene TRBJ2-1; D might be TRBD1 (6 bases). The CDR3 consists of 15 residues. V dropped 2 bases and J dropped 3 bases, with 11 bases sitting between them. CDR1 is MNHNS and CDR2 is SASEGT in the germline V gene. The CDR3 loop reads CASSEMTGDYNEQFF. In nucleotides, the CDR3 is TGTGCCAGCAGTGAAATGACAGGCGACTACAATGAGCAGTTCTTC.

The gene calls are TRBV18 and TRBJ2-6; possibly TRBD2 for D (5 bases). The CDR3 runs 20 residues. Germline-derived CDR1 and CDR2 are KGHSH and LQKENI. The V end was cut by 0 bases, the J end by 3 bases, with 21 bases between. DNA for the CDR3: TGTGCCAGCTCACCACCCCTAATTGAGCGGTTAGACGGTGGGGCCAACGTCCTGACTTTC. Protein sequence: CASSPPLIERLDGGANVLTF. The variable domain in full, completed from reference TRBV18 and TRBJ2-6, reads NAGVMQNPRHLVRRRGQEARLRCSPMKGHSHVYWYRQLPEEGLKFMVYLQKENIIDESGMPKERFSAEFPKEGPSILRIQQVVRGDSAAYFCASSPPLIERLDGGANVLTFGAGSRLTVL.

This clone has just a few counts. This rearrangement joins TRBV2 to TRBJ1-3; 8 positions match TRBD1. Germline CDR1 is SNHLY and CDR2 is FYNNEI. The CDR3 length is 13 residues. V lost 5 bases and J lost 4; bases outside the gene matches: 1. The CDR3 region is CASSRQGGNTIYF. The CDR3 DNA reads TGTGCCAGCAGTCGACAGGGGGGAAACACCATATATTTT.

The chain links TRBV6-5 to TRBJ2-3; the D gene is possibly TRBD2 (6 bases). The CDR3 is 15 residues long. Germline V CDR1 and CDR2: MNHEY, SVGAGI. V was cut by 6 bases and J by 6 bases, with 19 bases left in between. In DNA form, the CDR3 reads TGTGCCAGCAGCGGACGGGGGAAAGGTGGCGATACGCAGTATTTT. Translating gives CASSGRGKGGDTQYF.

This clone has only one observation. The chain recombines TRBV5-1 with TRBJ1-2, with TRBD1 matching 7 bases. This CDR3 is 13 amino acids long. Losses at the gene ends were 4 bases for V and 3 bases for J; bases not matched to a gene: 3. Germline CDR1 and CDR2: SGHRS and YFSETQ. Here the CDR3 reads CASSPTGDYGYTF. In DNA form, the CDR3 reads TGCGCCAGCAGCCCTACAGGGGACTATGGCTACACCTTC. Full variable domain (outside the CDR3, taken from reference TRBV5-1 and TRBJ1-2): KAGVTQTPRYLIKTRGQQVTLSCSPISGHRSVSWYQQTPGQGLQFLFEYFSETQRNKGNFPGRFSGRQFSNSRSEMNVSTLELGDSALYLCASSPTGDYGYTFGSGTRLTVV.

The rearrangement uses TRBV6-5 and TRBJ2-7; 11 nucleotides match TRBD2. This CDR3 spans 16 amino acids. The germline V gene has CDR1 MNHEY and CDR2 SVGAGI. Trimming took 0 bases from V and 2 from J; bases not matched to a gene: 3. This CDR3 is CASSYSLAGGPYEQYF. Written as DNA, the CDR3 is TGTGCCAGCAGTTACTCTCTAGCGGGGGGACCCTACGAGCAGTACTTC.

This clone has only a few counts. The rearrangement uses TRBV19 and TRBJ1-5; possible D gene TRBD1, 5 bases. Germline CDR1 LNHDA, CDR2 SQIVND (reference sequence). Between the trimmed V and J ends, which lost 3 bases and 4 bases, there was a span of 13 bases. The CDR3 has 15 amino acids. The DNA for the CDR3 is TGTGCCAGTAGTATCGAGGGGAAACGAAATCAGCCCCAGCATTTT. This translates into CASSIEGKRNQPQHF. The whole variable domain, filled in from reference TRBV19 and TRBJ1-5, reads DGGITQSPKYLFRKEGQNVTLSCEQNLNHDAMYWYRQDPGQGLRLIYYSQIVNDFQKGDIAEGYSVSREKKESFPLTVTSAQKNPTAFYLCASSIEGKRNQPQHFGDGTRLSIL.

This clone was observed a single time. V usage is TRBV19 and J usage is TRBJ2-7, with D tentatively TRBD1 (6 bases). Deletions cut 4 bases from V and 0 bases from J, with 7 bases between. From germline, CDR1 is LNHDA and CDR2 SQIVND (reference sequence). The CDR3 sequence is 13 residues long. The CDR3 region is CASSRDNSYEQYF. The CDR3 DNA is TGTGCCAGTAGTAGGGACAACTCCTACGAGCAGTACTTC.

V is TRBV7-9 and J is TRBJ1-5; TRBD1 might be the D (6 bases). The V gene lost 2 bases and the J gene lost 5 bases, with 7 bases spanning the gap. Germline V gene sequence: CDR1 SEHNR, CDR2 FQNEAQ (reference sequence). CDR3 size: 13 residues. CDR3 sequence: CASSLSGDQPQHF. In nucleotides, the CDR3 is TGTGCCAGCAGCTTATCAGGGGATCAGCCCCAGCATTTT.

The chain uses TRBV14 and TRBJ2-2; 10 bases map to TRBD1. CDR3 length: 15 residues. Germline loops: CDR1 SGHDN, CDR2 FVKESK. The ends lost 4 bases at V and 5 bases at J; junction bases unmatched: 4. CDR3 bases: TGTGCCAGCAGCCGTTGGACAGGGGGGACCGGGGAGCTGTTTTTT. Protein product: CASSRWTGGTGELFF.

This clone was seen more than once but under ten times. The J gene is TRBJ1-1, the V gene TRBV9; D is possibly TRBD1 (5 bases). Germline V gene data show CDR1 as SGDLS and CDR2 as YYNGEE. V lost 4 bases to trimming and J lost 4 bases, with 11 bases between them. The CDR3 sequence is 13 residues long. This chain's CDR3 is CASSFTGSTEAFF. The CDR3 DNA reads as TGTGCCAGCAGCTTTACAGGATCCACTGAAGCTTTCTTT. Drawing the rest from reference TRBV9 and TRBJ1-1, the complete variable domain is DSGVTQTPKHLITATGQRVTLRCSPRSGDLSVYWYQQSLDQGLQFLIQYYNGEERAKGNILERFSAQQFPDLHSELNLSSLELGDSALYFCASSFTGSTEAFFGQGTRLTVV.

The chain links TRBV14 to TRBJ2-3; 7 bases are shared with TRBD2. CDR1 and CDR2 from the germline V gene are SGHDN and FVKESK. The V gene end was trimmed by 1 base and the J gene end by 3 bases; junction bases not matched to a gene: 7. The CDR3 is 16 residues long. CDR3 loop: CASSQALTGGTDTQYF. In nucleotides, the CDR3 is TGTGCCAGCAGCCAAGCTCTGACGGGAGGAACAGATACGCAGTATTTT.

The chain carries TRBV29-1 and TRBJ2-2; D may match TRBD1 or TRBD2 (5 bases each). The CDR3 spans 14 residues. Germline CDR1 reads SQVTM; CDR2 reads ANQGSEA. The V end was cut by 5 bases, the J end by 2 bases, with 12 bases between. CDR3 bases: TGCAGCGTTCGGGACCGACCTAACACCGGGGAGCTGTTTTTT. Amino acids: CSVRDRPNTGELFF.

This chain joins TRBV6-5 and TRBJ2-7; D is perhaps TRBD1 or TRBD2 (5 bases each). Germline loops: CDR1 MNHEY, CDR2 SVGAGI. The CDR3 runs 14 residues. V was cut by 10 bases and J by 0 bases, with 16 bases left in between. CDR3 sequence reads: CATRWDLSSYEQYF. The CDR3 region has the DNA TGTGCCACGAGATGGGACCTTAGCTCCTACGAGCAGTACTTC.

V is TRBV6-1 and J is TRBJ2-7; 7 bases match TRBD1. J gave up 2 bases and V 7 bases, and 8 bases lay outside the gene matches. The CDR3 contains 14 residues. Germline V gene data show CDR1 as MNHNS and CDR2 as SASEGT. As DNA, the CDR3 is TGTGCCAGCACCCGGGACAGACCAACCTACGAGCAGTACTTC. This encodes CASTRDRPTYEQYF.

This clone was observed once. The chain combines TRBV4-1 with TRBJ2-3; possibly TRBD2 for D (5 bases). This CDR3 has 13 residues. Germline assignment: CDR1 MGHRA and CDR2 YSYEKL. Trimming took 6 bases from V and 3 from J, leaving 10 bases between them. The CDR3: CASRFRGTDTQYF. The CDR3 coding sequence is TGCGCCAGCAGATTTCGAGGGACAGATACGCAGTATTTT.

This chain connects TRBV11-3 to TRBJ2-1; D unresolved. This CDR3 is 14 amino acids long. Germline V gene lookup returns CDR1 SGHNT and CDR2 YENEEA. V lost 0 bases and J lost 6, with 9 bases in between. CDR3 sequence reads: CASSLEGYTNEQFF. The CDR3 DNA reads TGTGCCAGCAGCTTAGAGGGCTATACCAATGAGCAGTTCTTC.

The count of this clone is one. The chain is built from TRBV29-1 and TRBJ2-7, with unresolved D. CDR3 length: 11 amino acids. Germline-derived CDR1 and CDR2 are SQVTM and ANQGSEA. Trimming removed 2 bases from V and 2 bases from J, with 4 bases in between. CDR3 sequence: CSVESPYEQYF. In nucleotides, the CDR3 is TGCAGCGTTGAATCTCCCTACGAGCAGTACTTC.

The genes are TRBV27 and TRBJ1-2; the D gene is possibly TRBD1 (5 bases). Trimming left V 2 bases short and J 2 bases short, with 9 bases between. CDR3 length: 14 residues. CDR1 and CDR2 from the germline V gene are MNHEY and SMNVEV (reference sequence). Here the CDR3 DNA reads TGTGCCAGCAGTTTAGCGGACACCAACTATGGCTACACCTTC. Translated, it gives CASSLADTNYGYTF.

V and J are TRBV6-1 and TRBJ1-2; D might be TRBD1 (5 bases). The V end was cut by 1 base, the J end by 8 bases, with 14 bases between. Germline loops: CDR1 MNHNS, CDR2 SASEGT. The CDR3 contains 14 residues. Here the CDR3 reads CASSEEGTMVGYTF. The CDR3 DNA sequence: TGTGCCAGCAGTGAAGAGGGGACTATGGTGGGCTACACCTTC.

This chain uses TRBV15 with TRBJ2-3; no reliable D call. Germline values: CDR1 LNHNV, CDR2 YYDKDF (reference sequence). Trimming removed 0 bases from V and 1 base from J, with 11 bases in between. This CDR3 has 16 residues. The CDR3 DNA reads TGTGCCACCAGCAGAGAAACTCGTTTGGGCACAGATACGCAGTATTTT. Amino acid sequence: CATSRETRLGTDTQYF.

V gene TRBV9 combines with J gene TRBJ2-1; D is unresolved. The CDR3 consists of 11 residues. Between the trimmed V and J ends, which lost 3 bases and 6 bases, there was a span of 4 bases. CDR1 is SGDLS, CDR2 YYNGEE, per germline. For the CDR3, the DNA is TGTGCCAGCAGCGGGCTCAATGAGCAGTTCTTC. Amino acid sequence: CASSGLNEQFF.

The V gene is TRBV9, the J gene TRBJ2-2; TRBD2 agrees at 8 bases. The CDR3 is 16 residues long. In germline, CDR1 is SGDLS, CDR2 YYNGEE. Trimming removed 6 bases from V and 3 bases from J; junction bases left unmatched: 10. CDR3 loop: CASTGGVAEYTGELFF. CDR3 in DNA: TGTGCCAGCACCGGGGGGGTAGCGGAGTACACCGGGGAGCTGTTTTTT.

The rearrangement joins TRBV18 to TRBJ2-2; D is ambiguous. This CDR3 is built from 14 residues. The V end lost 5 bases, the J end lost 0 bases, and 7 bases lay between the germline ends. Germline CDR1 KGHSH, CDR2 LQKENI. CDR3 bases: TGTGCCAGCTCAGGGCAGCCGAACACCGGGGAGCTGTTTTTT. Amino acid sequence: CASSGQPNTGELFF. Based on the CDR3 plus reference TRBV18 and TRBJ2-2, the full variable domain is NAGVMQNPRHLVRRRGQEARLRCSPMKGHSHVYWYRQLPEEGLKFMVYLQKENIIDESGMPKERFSAEFPKEGPSILRIQQVVRGDSAAYFCASSGQPNTGELFFGEGSRLTVL.

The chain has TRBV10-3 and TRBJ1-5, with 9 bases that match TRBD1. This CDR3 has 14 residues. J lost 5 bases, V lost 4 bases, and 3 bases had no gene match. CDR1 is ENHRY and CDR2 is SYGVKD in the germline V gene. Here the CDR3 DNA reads TGTGCCATCAGTGTGGGACAGGGCTATCAGCCCCAGCATTTT. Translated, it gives CAISVGQGYQPQHF.

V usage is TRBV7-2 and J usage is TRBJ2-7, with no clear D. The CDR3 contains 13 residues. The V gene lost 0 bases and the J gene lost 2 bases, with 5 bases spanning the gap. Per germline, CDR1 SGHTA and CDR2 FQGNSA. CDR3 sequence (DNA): TGTGCCAGCAGCTTAGCGAAAGCCTACGAGCAGTACTTC. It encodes CASSLAKAYEQYF.

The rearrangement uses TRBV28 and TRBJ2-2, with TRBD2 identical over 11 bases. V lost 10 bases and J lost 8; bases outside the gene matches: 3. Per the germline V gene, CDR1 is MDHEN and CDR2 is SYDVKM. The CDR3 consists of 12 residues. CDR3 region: CATGLAAGELFF. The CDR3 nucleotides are TGTGCCACGGGACTAGCGGCGGGGGAGCTGTTTTTT.